The 14 T cell receptor beta chains below come from one sample, sequenced in a study of memory CD4+ T cells and cytomegalovirus serostatus. Single viable CD3+CD4+CD8-CD45RO+ cells were sorted as the memory CD4+ T cells. This table comes from immunoSEQ multiplex PCR, and its TCRdb copy is limited to in-frame clones, with some not included. The top ten clones hold about 1.5% of a sample with about 52,000 clones, about 80% of them seen once. Sequencing was done on a sample of memory CD4+ T cells from blood. Receptor source: an adult in good health and CMV-seropositive.

The rearrangement links TRBV5-1 to TRBJ2-5; 7 bases are a match to TRBD1. Germline V gene sequence: CDR1 SGHRS, CDR2 YFSETQ. There are 15 residues in the CDR3. Trimming cost V 7 bases and J 0 bases; bases outside gene matches: 9. The DNA for the CDR3 is TGCGCCAGCCTACCATCGACAGGGTACCAAGAGACCCAGTACTTC. It specifies CASLPSTGYQETQYF. Using reference TRBV5-1 and TRBJ2-5 for the parts outside the CDR3, the full variable domain is KAGVTQTPRYLIKTRGQQVTLSCSPISGHRSVSWYQQTPGQGLQFLFEYFSETQRNKGNFPGRFSGRQFSNSRSEMNVSTLELGDSALYLCASLPSTGYQETQYFGPGTRLLVL.

V is TRBV2 and J is TRBJ1-4; perhaps TRBD1 as D (5 bases). The CDR3 runs to 14 residues. CDR1 and CDR2 (germline): SNHLY, FYNNEI. V was clipped by 7 bases and J by 0 bases, with 9 bases between them. The CDR3 DNA reads as TGTGCCAGCAACCAGGGAGCAACTAATGAAAAACTGTTTTTT. Its protein is CASNQGATNEKLFF.

The chain couples TRBV7-6 to TRBJ2-1; D remains unclear. Trimming took 5 bases from V and 9 from J, leaving 11 bases between them. Per germline, CDR1 SGHVS and CDR2 FNYEAQ. The CDR3 totals 12 residues. The CDR3 DNA sequence: TGTGCCAGCAGCGATCTCAGTGGTGAGCAGTTCTTC. This gives the protein CASSDLSGEQFF. Together with reference TRBV7-6 and TRBJ2-1, the CDR3 gives the full variable domain: GAGVSQSPRYKVTKRGQDVALRCDPISGHVSLYWYRQALGQGPEFLTYFNYEAQQDKSGLPNDRFSAERPEGSISTLTIQRTEQRDSAMYRCASSDLSGEQFFGPGTRLTVL.

The V and J genes are TRBV2 and TRBJ2-7; D not certain. Germline-derived CDR1 and CDR2 are SNHLY and FYNNEI. Trimming pared 1 base from V and 3 bases from J, leaving 13 bases between. CDR3 length: 15 residues. Here the CDR3 DNA reads TGTGCCAGCAGTGAAGGCCAAAATATCCTCTACGAGCAGTACTTC. This sequence encodes CASSEGQNILYEQYF. Full variable domain (missing parts from reference TRBV2 and TRBJ2-7): EPEVTQTPSHQVTQMGQEVILRCVPISNHLYFYWYRQILGQKVEFLVSFYNNEISEKSEIFDDQFSVERPDGSNFTLKIRSTKLEDSAMYFCASSEGQNILYEQYFGPGTRLTVT.

This chain links TRBV28 with TRBJ2-2; 10 positions match TRBD1. Germline trimming cut 5 bases from V and 2 bases from J; bases unmatched to any gene: 2. This CDR3 comprises 15 residues. Germline lookup yields CDR1 MDHEN and CDR2 SYDVKM. The CDR3 coding sequence is TGTGCCAGCAGTCGGACAGGGGGTAACACCGGGGAGCTGTTTTTT. Translated, it gives CASSRTGGNTGELFF.

The chain carries TRBV10-2 and TRBJ1-1; the match to TRBD1 covers 7 bases. This CDR3 contains 16 residues. V shed 6 bases and J 1 base; nucleotides not matched to a gene: 11. Germline loops: CDR1 WSHSY, CDR2 SAAADI. The chain's CDR3 is CASSRTTGATNTEAFF. Written as DNA, the CDR3 is TGCGCCAGCAGCCGGACCACAGGGGCCACGAACACTGAAGCTTTCTTT.

This clone was recorded once. The gene calls are TRBV9 and TRBJ2-1; no reliable D call. This CDR3 is built from 15 residues. V lost 0 bases to trimming and J lost 7 bases, with 14 bases between them. The germline gives CDR1 SGDLS, CDR2 YYNGEE. CDR3 in DNA: TGTGCCAGCAGCGTAGGTGTTTTTGAAGTTAATGAGCAGTTCTTC. It specifies CASSVGVFEVNEQFF.

The DNA of the CDR3 is TGTGCCAGCAGCGGGGTGCCGTCTACCCAGAAAAAATACGAGCAGTACTTC. Translating gives CASSGVPSTQKKYEQYF. V is TRBV5-8 and J is TRBJ2-7; D not resolved. The CDR3 is 17 amino acids. Germline CDR1 and CDR2: SGHTS and YDEGEE. V dropped 4 bases and J dropped 4 bases, with 24 bases sitting between them.

The rearrangement joins TRBV6-1 to TRBJ1-5; the D gene is possibly TRBD1 (5 bases). The CDR3 is made up of 14 amino acids. Trimming removed 3 bases from V and 7 bases from J, with 13 bases in between. Germline V gives CDR1 MNHNS, CDR2 SASEGT. The CDR3 protein is CASSDGGSGQPQHF. The CDR3 nucleotides are TGTGCCAGCAGTGACGGGGGATCGGGGCAGCCCCAGCATTTT.

The chain carries TRBV6-5 and TRBJ2-1; D might be TRBD1 (5 bases). Deletions cut 4 bases from V and 12 bases from J, with 19 bases between. The CDR3 totals 14 residues. The germline gives CDR1 MNHEY, CDR2 SVGAGI. The CDR3 region is CASSLPGPSSRQFF. CDR3 nucleotides: TGTGCCAGCAGTTTGCCAGGGCCGTCGTCTAGGCAGTTCTTC.

The J gene is TRBJ2-7, the V gene TRBV25-1, with 7 bases that match TRBD1. Germline V gene data show CDR1 as MGHDK and CDR2 as SYGVNS. This CDR3 has 13 residues. Trimming removed 6 bases from V and 1 base from J; junction bases left unmatched: 3. CDR3 in amino acids: CASSHRGSYEQYF. Here the CDR3 DNA reads TGTGCCAGCAGCCACAGGGGATCCTACGAGCAGTACTTC.

In the case of this clone: The identical CDR3 is also encoded by other nucleotide sequences in the sample. The V gene is TRBV18, the J gene TRBJ2-7, with a possible D match to TRBD1 (6 bases). CDR1 and CDR2 (germline): KGHSH, LQKENI. The V gene lost 4 bases and the J gene lost 4 bases, with 11 bases spanning the gap. The CDR3 length is 13 residues. The CDR3 DNA is TGTGCCAGCTCACTCAACAGGGCGTACGAGCAGTACTTC. Residues: CASSLNRAYEQYF.

This chain connects TRBV7-3 to TRBJ2-1, with TRBD1 matching 8 bases. Looked up from germline, CDR1 is SGHTA and CDR2 is FQGTGA. The CDR3 runs 14 residues. V shed 2 bases and J 7 bases; nucleotides not matched to a gene: 4. This CDR3 reads CASSLDNRGNEQFF. In DNA, the CDR3 is TGTGCCAGCAGCTTAGATAACAGGGGGAATGAGCAGTTCTTC.

The gene calls are TRBV10-2 and TRBJ1-1, with 7 bases identical to TRBD1. Germline V gene lookup returns CDR1 WSHSY and CDR2 SAAADI. The CDR3 is made up of 14 amino acids. The V and J ends lost 3 bases and 11 bases, in that order; junction bases with no gene match: 12. CDR3 sequence (DNA): TGCGCCAGCAGTGAACCGACAGGGCGGGGGTTGGCTTTCTTT. Its protein product is CASSEPTGRGLAFF.